This T cell receptor (beta chain) is from a study of shared clonotypes between healthy human individuals. Only Caucasian adults living in Nashville, Tennessee served as donors. CDR3 length: 13 amino acids. The V end lost 3 bases, the J end lost 6 bases, and 9 bases lay between the germline ends. This clone has a single count. Profiled with immunoSEQ multiplex PCR; TCRdb holds only in-frame clones, not every one. The sample has fewer than 650,000 clones, around 78% seen once. The material sequenced was PBMCs. The J gene is TRBJ2-1, the V gene TRBV23-1, with D possibly TRBD1 on 6 matching bases. TRBV23-1 is an ORF, with its function uncertain. The source of this sequence is a woman in her 40s in good health. Some clones in this sample may be carry-over from other donors' samples. CDR3 loop: CASSHDRFNEQFF. The CDR3 bases are TGCGCCAGCAGTCATGACAGGTTCAATGAGCAGTTCTTC.